This T cell receptor beta chain was retrieved from a study of shared clonotypes between healthy human individuals. The data were produced by immunoSEQ multiplex PCR, yet TCRdb's version contains in-frame clones alone and is incomplete. The repertoire holds roughly 2.1 million clones, with 90% to 95% as singletons. The V gene end was trimmed by 5 bases and the J gene end by 4 bases; junction bases not matched to a gene: 8. There are 16 residues in the CDR3. Germline V lookup: CDR1 LNHDA, CDR2 SQIVND (reference sequence). The naive CD8 fraction comprised CD45RO-negative cells positively selected for CCR7 and excluded terminally differentiated effector memory CD45RA+ cells. The healthy adult donors were HIV-negative and reported no recent acute infections or vaccinations.

The V gene is TRBV19, the J gene TRBJ2-7; 13 positions match TRBD2. The sequenced sample was naive CD8+ T cells from PBMCs. The sequence was obtained from a man between 18 and 35 years old in good health. Some clones in this sample may be carry-over from other donors' samples. The CDR3 loop reads CASSSRTSGSYYEQYF. DNA for the CDR3: TGTGCCAGTAGTTCCCGGACTAGCGGGAGTTATTACGAGCAGTACTTC.